These T cell receptor beta chains were read from a single sample in a study of cytomegalovirus exposure and HLA in healthy donors. Produced via immunoSEQ multiplex PCR; TCRdb's table is partial and in-frame only. The sample lists about 130,000 clones, 66% occurring once. Sequenced: PBMCs. The receptors come from a human donor in good health. The CDR3 runs from the conserved cysteine through the conserved F or W. The D gene is left open where the match is weak. Clone size appears in some rows only: once, few, many, or a class for an expanded clone.

d_gene | j_gene | v_gene | abundance | CDR3nt | CDR3aa
NA | TRBJ2-5 | TRBV28 | NA | TGTGCCAGCAGTTTTCACAGGGAAGAGACCCAGTACTTC | CASSFHREETQYF
TRBD1 | TRBJ2-3 | TRBV11-2 | NA | TGTGCCAGCAGCTTAAGCGGACAGGGTTGGGCAGATACGCAGTATTTT | CASSLSGQGWADTQYF
TRBD1 | TRBJ2-5 | TRBV19 | NA | TGTGCCAGTAGTATAGGTGAACGTCTGAGGACAGGACAAGAGACCCAGTACTTC | CASSIGERLRTGQETQYF
NA | TRBJ2-5 | TRBV5-4 | NA | TGTGCCAGCAGCTTGCCCTTCGGGGGTAAGGAGACCCAGTACTTC | CASSLPFGGKETQYF
TRBD1 | TRBJ2-7 | TRBV10-3 | NA | TGTGCCATCAGTGAAGGGGGTAGTACAGGGGATCACGAGCAGTACTTC | CAISEGGSTGDHEQYF
NA | TRBJ2-7 | TRBV27 | NA | TGTGCCAGCAGTTTCCGACAGGTAGTCCCCTTCTACGAGCAGTACTTC | CASSFRQVVPFYEQYF
TRBD1 | TRBJ2-7 | TRBV27 | NA | TGTGCCAGCAGTTTATCGGGACAGGGGACCTACGAGCAGTACTTC | CASSLSGQGTYEQYF
TRBD1 | TRBJ2-2 | TRBV4-1 | few | TGCGCCAGCAGCCAAGTTCTGGTAGGGGGCGCGTCTCCGAACACCGGGGAGCTGTTTTTT | CASSQVLVGGASPNTGELFF
TRBD2 | TRBJ2-2 | TRBV27 | NA | TGTGCCAGCAGTTTATCGATGCTAGCGGGAGGGGGGCTGTTTTTT | CASSLSMLAGGGLFF
NA | TRBJ1-1 | TRBV7-8 | NA | TGTGCCAGCAGCTTAGGAGGAGTCACTGAAGCTTTCTTT | CASSLGGVTEAFF
TRBD2 | TRBJ2-2 | TRBV6-1 | NA | TGTGCCAGCAGTGAAAGCTGGGGAGGGACTAGCGGGAGTGTCGGGGAGCTGTTTTTT | CASSESWGGTSGSVGELFF
TRBD1 | TRBJ2-7 | TRBV28 | once | TGTGCCAGCAACCTGGGACAGGAGTACGAGCAGTACTTC | CASNLGQEYEQYF
TRBD1 | TRBJ2-2 | TRBV2 | NA | TGTGCCAGCAGTGCCGAGACAGGGTTGGGGGAGCTGTTTTTT | CASSAETGLGELFF
NA | TRBJ1-1 | TRBV7-2 | NA | TGTGCCAGCAGCTTAGGCCGCGGGGGGAGGAACACTGAAGCTTTCTTT | CASSLGRGGRNTEAFF
NA | TRBJ2-7 | TRBV21-1 | NA | TGTGCCAGCAGCAAAGAGCGGGCAGGTAGCGACGAGCAGTACTTC | CASSKERAGSDEQYF
NA | TRBJ1-2 | TRBV5-4 | NA | TGTGCCAGCAGCTTGGCCTGGGCGGGCAACTATGGCTACACCTTC | CASSLAWAGNYGYTF
TRBD1 | TRBJ1-5 | TRBV27 | NA | TGTGCCAGCAGTTTATCCCGGACAGGTCTACCGTATAGCAATCAGCCCCAGCATTTT | CASSLSRTGLPYSNQPQHF
TRBD1 | TRBJ2-3 | TRBV28 | NA | TGTGCCAGCAGTTTGGGGACAGCTAGCACAGATACGCAGTATTTT | CASSLGTASTDTQYF
TRBD1 | TRBJ2-7 | TRBV27 | few | TGTGCCAGCAGTCCGACAGGGGGCGGCTACGAGCAGTACTTC | CASSPTGGGYEQYF
TRBD1 | TRBJ1-1 | TRBV29-1 | once | TGCAGCGTTCCCGGGACAGGGGCGTCAGCTTTCTTT | CSVPGTGASAFF
TRBD2 | TRBJ2-7 | TRBV7-9 | once | TGTGCCAGCAGCCCCCGGACTAGCGGGGGATACGAGCAGTACTTC | CASSPRTSGGYEQYF
TRBD1 | TRBJ1-1 | TRBV23-1 | NA | TGCGCCAGCGGACCGGACAGGGGGAACACTGAAGCTTTCTTT | CASGPDRGNTEAFF
NA | TRBJ2-7 | TRBV2 | NA | TGTGCCAGCAGTGAGTCTGGCGGGGCCTCCTACGAGCAGTACTTC | CASSESGGASYEQYF
NA | TRBJ2-7 | TRBV7-8 | NA | TGTGCCAGCAGCCCACGCTACGAGCAGTACTTC | CASSPRYEQYF
TRBD2 | TRBJ2-5 | TRBV18 | NA | TGTGCCAGCTCACCACGAGTAGCGGGAGCGTTCCAAGAGACCCAGTACTTC | CASSPRVAGAFQETQYF
TRBD2 | TRBJ2-2 | TRBV7-6 | NA | TGTGCCAGCAGCTTAGTAGCGGGAGGGATGAGCGGGGAGCTGTTTTTT | CASSLVAGGMSGELFF
TRBD2 | TRBJ2-7 | TRBV5-1 | NA | TGCGCCAGCAGCTCAAAGGGACTAGCGGGAGTAAACTCCTACGAGCAGTACTTC | CASSSKGLAGVNSYEQYF
TRBD2 | TRBJ2-7 | TRBV28 | NA | TGTGCCAGCGGCGGGGGGTACGAGCAGTACTTC | CASGGGYEQYF
NA | TRBJ1-1 | TRBV28 | NA | TGTGCCAGCAGTTTTAGTATTCGGTCGAGGACTGAAGCTTTCTTT | CASSFSIRSRTEAFF
TRBD1 | TRBJ2-3 | TRBV28 | NA | TGTGCCAGCAGTCCCCAGCCGGGACAGGGGTTCGCAGATACGCAGTATTTT | CASSPQPGQGFADTQYF
TRBD2 | TRBJ2-7 | TRBV11-2 | NA | TGTGCCAGCAGCCCCGGGACTAGAGGCGAGCAGTACTTC | CASSPGTRGEQYF
NA | TRBJ1-5 | TRBV16 | few | TGTGCCAGCAGCCAATTCTCAGGCAGGGGAAGCAATCAGCCCCAGCATTTT | CASSQFSGRGSNQPQHF
TRBD1 | TRBJ2-7 | TRBV4-1 | NA | TGCGCCAGCAGCCACTCAGGGGGCTACGAGCAGTACTTC | CASSHSGGYEQYF
TRBD2 | TRBJ2-3 | TRBV4-1 | few | TGCGCCAGCAGCCAAGATCGTTTTGGGAGGGCGAGCACAGATACGCAGTATTTT | CASSQDRFGRASTDTQYF
TRBD2 | TRBJ2-7 | TRBV7-2 | NA | TGTGCCAGTGGGAGGGGAACGGCGGGTTGGTCCTACGAGCAGTACTTC | CASGRGTAGWSYEQYF
TRBD2 | TRBJ2-7 | TRBV5-4 | once | TGTGCCAGCAGCTCACGGACTAGCGGCTCCTACGAGCAGTACTTC | CASSSRTSGSYEQYF
NA | TRBJ1-2 | TRBV29-1 | NA | TGCAGCGTTGGCGGGCAGAACTATGGCTACACCTTC | CSVGGQNYGYTF
TRBD2 | TRBJ2-1 | TRBV6-1 | NA | TGTGCCAGCAGTCAGCGGGAATACAATGAGCAGTTCTTC | CASSQREYNEQFF
TRBD2 | TRBJ2-7 | TRBV10-1 | NA | TGCGCCAGCAGTACCGGGACTAGCATCGACGAGCAGTACTTC | CASSTGTSIDEQYF
TRBD2 | TRBJ2-1 | TRBV4-1 | NA | TGCGCCAGCAGCCAAGTCGTCGCTAGCGGGAGACTCAATGAGCAGTTCTTC | CASSQVVASGRLNEQFF
TRBD1 | TRBJ2-7 | TRBV7-9 | few | TGTGCCAGCAGCTTAGTTGGACAGGGTTACGAGCAGTACTTC | CASSLVGQGYEQYF
TRBD2 | TRBJ2-7 | TRBV7-9 | NA | TGTGCCAGCAGCCCCAACTTAGCGGGATCTTCCGAGCAGTACTTC | CASSPNLAGSSEQYF
TRBD1 | TRBJ2-2 | TRBV29-1 | once | TGCAGCGCCACAGGGGGACGGGGGGAGCTGTTTTTT | CSATGGRGELFF
TRBD1 | TRBJ2-2 | TRBV6-5 | NA | TGTGCCAGCAGTCCCGGGACAGGGGTCACCGGGGAGCTGTTTTTT | CASSPGTGVTGELFF
TRBD2 | TRBJ2-1 | TRBV2 | NA | TGTGCCAGCAGTGAAATGGGGCGGGAGGGCCGGTATGAGCAGTTCTTC | CASSEMGREGRYEQFF
TRBD1 | TRBJ2-5 | TRBV19 | NA | TGTGCCAGTAGTAGAGGACAGGGGGCGGGCGAAGAGACCCAGTACTTC | CASSRGQGAGEETQYF
NA | TRBJ1-3 | TRBV7-8 | NA | TGTGCCAGCAGCTTAGTGGGGGGAAGGGTCTCTGGAAACACCATATATTTT | CASSLVGGRVSGNTIYF
NA | TRBJ2-7 | TRBV15 | NA | TGTGCCACCCAGGGAAGGGGCGCCTACGAGCAGTACTTC | CATQGRGAYEQYF
NA | TRBJ1-1 | TRBV5-1 | NA | TGCGCCAGCAGCTCGGGGACACAGAACACTGAAGCTTTCTTT | CASSSGTQNTEAFF
NA | TRBJ1-5 | TRBV27 | NA | TGTGCCAGCAGTCCCGAGGGGGGGCCAATTCATCAGCCCCAGCATTTT | CASSPEGGPIHQPQHF
NA | TRBJ2-5 | TRBV4-1 | NA | TGCGCCAGCAGCCAACAGGGTCTCCAAGAGACCCAGTACTTC | CASSQQGLQETQYF
NA | TRBJ1-2 | TRBV15 | NA | TGTGCCACCAGCTGGGGGGTTAATGGTGGCTACACCTTC | CATSWGVNGGYTF
TRBD1 | TRBJ1-3 | TRBV5-5 | NA | TGTGCCAGCAGCTTGCGGTCCGGGACAGGGGGCGAAAACACCATATATTTT | CASSLRSGTGGENTIYF
NA | TRBJ1-2 | TRBV7-3 | NA | TGTGCCAGCAGCCCGACGGGGGGGTCCAACTATGGCTACACCTTC | CASSPTGGSNYGYTF
NA | TRBJ1-2 | TRBV7-9 | few | TGTGCCAGCAGTATTGCCAACTACTATGGCTACACCTTC | CASSIANYYGYTF
NA | TRBJ2-5 | TRBV27 | NA | TGTGCCAGCAGTTTACCAGGGCCCCAAGAGACCCAGTACTTC | CASSLPGPQETQYF
NA | TRBJ2-1 | TRBV9 | NA | TGTGCCAGCAGCGTAGATTCTGGACTACCAACAAGCTCCTACAATGAGCAGTTCTTC | CASSVDSGLPTSSYNEQFF
NA | TRBJ2-2 | TRBV7-2 | NA | TGTGCCAGCAGCTCCCCCACTAGAGTTGCCGGGGAGCTGTTTTTT | CASSSPTRVAGELFF
NA | TRBJ2-7 | TRBV2 | NA | TGTGCCAGCAGTCGGTCAGGGGAAACCTACGAGCAGTACTTC | CASSRSGETYEQYF
TRBD1 | TRBJ2-7 | TRBV5-1 | few | TGCGCCAGCAGCCCCCAAAGGCAGGGGGAGTGGACCTACGAGCAGTACTTC | CASSPQRQGEWTYEQYF